This T cell receptor (beta chain) was profiled in a study of CD8 T cells in Susac syndrome. To note about this clonotype: A junction boundary mismatches the germline segment, possibly from a read error.

Sequencing of TCR beta, carried out with a high-throughput approach, was applied to CD8+ and CD4+ T cells from the blood. In the multiple sclerosis control group, patients were treatment-naive and had stable or active relapsing-remitting disease. FACS enriched CD8+ TEMRA cells, while bulk CD8+ and CD4+ were negatively isolated. An amount of RNA that ranged from roughly 0.5 to 1 ug was reverse transcribed with random hexamers. Amplification of the TCR beta CDR3 was carried out by immunoSEQ multiplex PCR, which spanned a total of 54 Vbeta and 13 Jbeta segments. TCRdb ran MiXCR on the immunoSEQ multiplex PCR reads and lists one entry per CDR3 protein. The table has approximately 280,000 distinct CDR3 sequences, roughly 85% seen once; the top ten hold approximately 0.11%. The sample was CD8+ T cells from PBMCs. The sequence came from a human donor with multiple sclerosis.

Written as DNA, the CDR3 is TGTGCCAGCAGTCCGACAGGTAGTAGCAATCAGCCCCAGCTTTTT. This codes for CASSPTGSSNQPQLF. The chain uses TRBV28 and TRBJ1-5, with D possibly matching TRBD1 (6 bases). Germline V gives CDR1 MDHEN, CDR2 SYDVKM. This CDR3 spans 15 amino acids. The full variable domain, completed using reference TRBV28 and TRBJ1-5, is DVKVTQSSRYLVKRTGEKVFLECVQDMDHENMFWYRQDPGLGLRLIYFSYDVKMKEKGDIPEGYSVSREKKERFSLILESASTNQTSMYLCASSPTGSSNQPQLFGDGTRLSIL.